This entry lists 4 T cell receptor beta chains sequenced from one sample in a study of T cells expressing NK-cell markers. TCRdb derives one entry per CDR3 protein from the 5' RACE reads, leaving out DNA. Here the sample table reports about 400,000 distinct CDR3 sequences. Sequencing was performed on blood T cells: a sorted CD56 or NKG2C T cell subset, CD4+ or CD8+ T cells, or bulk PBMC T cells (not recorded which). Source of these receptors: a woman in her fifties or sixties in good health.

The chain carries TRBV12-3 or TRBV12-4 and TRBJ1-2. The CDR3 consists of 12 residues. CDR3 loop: CASSLARRGYTF.

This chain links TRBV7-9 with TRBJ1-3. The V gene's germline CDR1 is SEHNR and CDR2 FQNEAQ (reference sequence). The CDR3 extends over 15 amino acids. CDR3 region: CASSPDTSVISTIYF.

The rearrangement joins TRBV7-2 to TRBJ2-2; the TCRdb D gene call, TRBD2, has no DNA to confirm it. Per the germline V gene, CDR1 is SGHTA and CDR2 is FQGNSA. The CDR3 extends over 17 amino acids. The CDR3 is CASNAQVAGLRTGELFF. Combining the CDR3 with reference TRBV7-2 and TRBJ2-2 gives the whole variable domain GAGVSQSPSNKVTEKGKDVELRCDPISGHTALYWYRQSLGQGLEFLIYFQGNSAPDKSGLPSDRFSAERTGGSVSTLTIQRTQQEDSAVYLCASNAQVAGLRTGELFFGEGSRLTVL.

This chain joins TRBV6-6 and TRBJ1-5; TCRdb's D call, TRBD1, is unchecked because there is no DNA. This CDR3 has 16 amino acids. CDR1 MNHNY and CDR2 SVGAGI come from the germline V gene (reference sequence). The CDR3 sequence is CASSYPPETPNQPQHF.